This T cell receptor (beta chain) is drawn from a study of blood T cells in healthy people across ages (dated by TCRdb to the mid-2010s). Some background on the complete study: In model experiments, template switching captured about one uniquely barcoded TCR beta cDNA molecule for every two T cells. The study measured age-related changes in TCR beta repertoire diversity using deep sequencing normalized with unique cDNA molecular identifiers. Four age groups were formed from the donors: young (average roughly 15 years), middle-aged (just under 40), aged (62) and long-lived (less than 85). To avoid experimental bias, donors of different ages were distributed randomly across sequencing lanes. The study analyzed two additional independent replicas of 1 million unique cDNA reads from the same blood draw for two donors, one aged 18 to 29 and one aged 80 or older.

In regard to this clonotype: Its antigen is still unknown. No qualities accompany the bases; no much larger clone lies one base away.

The approximately 41 donors, aged about 6 to 100 years, were systemically healthy Caucasian individuals from Russia. Each donor gave around 9 milliliters of peripheral blood, collected into EDTA-treated Vacutainer tubes. PBMCs were isolated by Ficoll-Paque density-gradient centrifugation, with at least 6 million obtained per sample. Trizol reagent was used to extract total RNA from the PBMCs, yielding at least 5 micrograms per sample. The percentages of naive CD45RAhigh/CD27high T cells were determined by flow cytometry on a PBMC aliquot from every donor. The study at large found these results: The long-lived group showed more naive CD4+ T cells, fewer expanded clones and increased TCR diversity than the aged group, suggesting age selection. Estimates of total diversity from one million sequenced T cells were regarded as lower bounds and underestimates. As age increased, observed TCR beta diversity per million T cells dropped in a roughly linear way, and a significant reduction was already evident by age 40. Since profiling was done on bulk unsorted PBMCs, naive and antigen-experienced compartments could not be conclusively compared. The percentage of naive T cells measured by flow cytometry correlated strongly with observed TCR beta diversity. Because the CMV infection status of the donors was unknown, age-related changes in expanded clonotypes may potentially have been confounded.

For this chain, trimming is 6 bases at the V end and 4 bases at the J end, and the number of junction bases without a gene match is 14. The CDR3 runs 15 amino acids, cysteine and phenylalanine included. The only DNA kept is the CDR3, 45 bases in frame from the first base. Looking up the germline V gene (reference sequence) yields CDR1 DFQATT and CDR2 SNEGSKA. Library construction relied on 5' RACE. The instrument given in TCRdb is Illumina HiSeq 2500. A second about 6 to 11 cycle PCR used a sample-barcoded 5' primer and a J-beta primer mix. Each TCR beta cDNA molecule received a unique molecular identifier from a template-switch 5' adaptor carrying 12 random nucleotides. At least 2.5 million CDR3-containing paired-end reads were obtained from each sample. The Mint cDNA synthesis kit, primed by a TRBC-specific oligonucleotide, was used to synthesize first-strand cDNA from all RNA. Following uracil-DNA glycosylase treatment, all cDNA underwent a first 18-cycle PCR with the universal primers M1SS and BC2_uni_R. In the paper's pipeline: For normalization, 1 million high-quality reads were randomly selected from each sample, with every read carrying a distinct molecular identifier. Reads sharing molecular identifiers were discarded rather than binned into consensus sequences. MiTCR, with a Q25 quality threshold and the strictest error-elimination algorithm, was used for CDR3 identification, clonotype clustering and error correction. A nonparametric unseen species model with Euler transformation was used to estimate a lower bound on total TCR beta diversity. In-frame beta chains were kept once TCRdb had trimmed the public reads at Q25 with fastp and called clones with MiXCR. CDR3 protein duplicates are merged, each entry listing the most common genes and DNA. The V and J calls were not made by the authors but by TCRdb's processing. The sample table contains some 800,000 distinct CDR3 sequences; only one count was recorded for around 45% of them. Together, the top ten hold about 21% of the sample.

Sample: blood. The receptor was derived from a man in his sixties in good health. This chain is built from TRBV20-1 and TRBJ2-7; a stretch of 8 junction bases matches TRBD2. The CDR3: CSARPTSSGFYEQYF. The DNA sequence follows: TGCAGTGCCAGACCCACCTCTAGCGGGTTTTACGAGCAGTACTTC.